This TCR beta chain was documented in a study of T cell repertoires in cytomegalovirus infection. As for the study in general: Evidence of both CMV infection and a matching HLA type came from public TCR beta signatures.

This clonotype was recorded many times. What it binds is unknown. Per the germline V gene, CDR1 is MDHEN and CDR2 is SYDVKM. Trimming took off 2 bases at V and 3 bases at J, with 13 bases between the two ends. The CDR3 spans 15 residues. Each CDR3 protein gets one entry after TCRdb re-called the reads with MiXCR. The table includes a few hundred thousand distinct CDR3 sequences, over 15% detected once. The study, taken as a whole, reports: What dominated the ex vivo response were HLA-C-restricted CMV-specific TCR beta clonotypes. Public TCR beta family frequency separated CMV-and-HLA carriers, including in an independent cohort.

The genes are TRBV28 and TRBJ1-2; perhaps TRBD1 as D (5 bases). Sequencing input: CD8+ T cells from PBMCs. The sequence derives from a human donor in good health (CMV status not recorded). Some clones in this sample may be carry-over from other donors' samples. The DNA for the CDR3 is TGTGCCAGCAGTTTAGTCCAGGGCAGTGACTATGGCTACACCTTC. Residues: CASSLVQGSDYGYTF.